The 30 T cell receptor beta chains in this list originate from one sample, sequenced in a study of blood T cell repertoires in COVID-19. Measured with immunoSEQ multiplex PCR; TCRdb has only the in-frame clones, and not every one. The data contain about 140,000 clones, roughly 86% of them singletons. Material: PBMCs or T cells enriched from blood (not recorded which). Receptors were obtained from a woman between 45 and 65 years old with acute COVID-19.

This clone was observed once. The genes are TRBV28 and TRBJ2-5; perhaps TRBD2 as D (6 bases). The CDR3 has 15 residues. V shed 4 bases and J shed 5 bases, with 17 bases lying between them. Germline V gene lookup returns CDR1 MDHEN and CDR2 SYDVKM. This CDR3 is CASSSVMRGRETQYF. The CDR3, as DNA: TGTGCCAGCAGTTCAGTAATGCGTGGGAGGGAGACCCAGTACTTC.

The sample holds one count of this clone. CDR3 coding DNA: TGTGCCAGCAGCCAAATGCACGGTCAGCCCCAGCATTTT. It is translated as CASSQMHGQPQHF. V is TRBV3-1 (or the pseudogene TRBV3-2) and J is TRBJ1-5, with D unresolved. V gave up 2 bases and J gave up 6 bases, with 8 bases separating them. Germline V CDR1 and CDR2: LGHDT, YNNKEL (reference sequence). This CDR3 comprises 13 residues.

The DNA of the CDR3 is TGTGCCAGCAGCGGACAGGGGCATCGCAATCAGCCCCAGCATTTT. It specifies CASSGQGHRNQPQHF. This chain links TRBV28 with TRBJ1-5; 9 bases are a match to TRBD1. The germline V gene has CDR1 MDHEN and CDR2 SYDVKM. The CDR3 is 15 amino acids. The J segment lost 2 bases and the V segment lost 6 bases, leaving 5 bases of the junction unmatched.

The V and J genes are TRBV11-2 and TRBJ2-3; D unresolved. The CDR3 spans 15 residues. The V gene lost 1 base and the J gene lost 0 bases, with 8 bases spanning the gap. CDR1 and CDR2 (germline): SGHAT, FQNNGV. The CDR3 nucleotides are TGTGCCAGCAGCTTAGGAGTTGTAAGCACAGATACGCAGTATTTT. Translating gives CASSLGVVSTDTQYF.

The rearrangement links TRBV7-3 to TRBJ1-5, with D possibly matching TRBD1 (6 bases). From germline, CDR1 is SGHTA and CDR2 FQGTGA. This CDR3 is built from 14 residues. The ends were cut back, 5 bases at V and 3 bases at J, with 11 bases in the middle. CDR3 sequence reads: CASSVGGDNQPQHF. CDR3 in DNA: TGTGCCAGCAGCGTAGGGGGAGACAATCAGCCCCAGCATTTT.

This clone has a handful of counts. This rearrangement joins TRBV3-1 (or the pseudogene TRBV3-2) to TRBJ1-3, with no clear D. Germline V gene data show CDR1 as LGHDT and CDR2 as YNNKEL (reference sequence). V lost 1 base, J lost 1 base, and 8 bases lay in between. The CDR3 is 15 residues long. The CDR3: CASSQAGVSGNTIYF. CDR3 bases: TGTGCCAGCAGCCAAGCCGGAGTATCTGGAAACACCATATATTTT.

The chain combines TRBV28 with TRBJ1-2; a weak D match, TRBD1 (5 bases). The germline gives CDR1 MDHEN, CDR2 SYDVKM. The CDR3 length is 13 residues. V lost 7 bases, J lost 6 bases, and 15 bases lay in between. CDR3 region: CASIERARDGYTF. CDR3 nucleotides: TGTGCCAGCATCGAAAGGGCCAGGGATGGCTACACCTTC.

The rearrangement joins TRBV5-4 to TRBJ2-7; 11 positions match TRBD2. CDR1 and CDR2 (germline): SGHNT, YYREEE (reference sequence). Losses at the gene ends were 6 bases for V and 2 bases for J; bases not matched to a gene: 7. The CDR3 loop spans 15 amino acids. The CDR3 sequence: CASTSGTSGTYEQYF. The CDR3 DNA follows: TGTGCCAGCACCTCCGGGACTAGCGGAACCTACGAGCAGTACTTC.

J is TRBJ2-5 and V is TRBV7-2, with TRBD1 matching over 7 bases. Germline V gives CDR1 SGHTA, CDR2 FQGNSA. CDR3 size: 14 residues. The V gene end was trimmed by 5 bases and the J gene end by 7 bases; junction bases not matched to a gene: 10. In DNA, the CDR3 is TGTGCCAGCAGCCTGGGACAGAGTGTCGTGACCCAGTACTTC. Protein product: CASSLGQSVVTQYF.

The J gene is TRBJ2-1, the V gene TRBV5-6, with unresolved D. CDR1 is SGHDT and CDR2 is YYEEEE in the germline V gene. The CDR3 length is 14 residues. Trimming shortened V by 1 base and J by 4 bases, and 9 bases separated the two germline ends. CDR3 region: CASSLLSRYNEQFF. The DNA for the CDR3 is TGTGCCAGCAGCTTGTTATCCAGATACAATGAGCAGTTCTTC.

The rearrangement links TRBV15 to TRBJ2-7; 9 bases line up with TRBD2. This CDR3 comprises 14 residues. V was pared by 6 bases and J by 0 bases, with 3 bases of the junction left unmatched. The germline gives CDR1 LNHNV, CDR2 YYDKDF (reference sequence). CDR3 DNA: TGTGCCACCAGGGCTAGCGGGAACTCCTACGAGCAGTACTTC. Translation: CATRASGNSYEQYF.

The sample holds a few counts of this clone. The chain carries TRBV18 and TRBJ2-7; 9 bases are shared with TRBD2. V lost 6 bases, J lost 6 bases, and 15 bases stayed unmatched. The germline gives CDR1 KGHSH, CDR2 LQKENI. The CDR3 loop spans 16 amino acids. This CDR3 is CASSSAAAGGPGEQYF. For the CDR3, the DNA is TGTGCCAGCTCTTCGGCCGCCGCGGGAGGGCCTGGCGAGCAGTACTTC.

The rearrangement joins TRBV9 to TRBJ1-1; 8 bases are a match to TRBD1. Germline CDR1 reads SGDLS; CDR2 reads YYNGEE. The V segment lost 4 bases and the J segment 6 bases; nucleotides outside the gene matches: 11. CDR3 size: 15 residues. The CDR3 is CASSPRLTGVPEAFF. CDR3 in DNA: TGTGCCAGCAGCCCCCGACTGACAGGGGTGCCTGAAGCTTTCTTT.

This clone was recorded once. V is TRBV6-2 or TRBV6-3 and J is TRBJ2-2; D is possibly TRBD2 (6 bases). The CDR3 runs to 15 residues. V lost 5 bases, J lost 4 bases, and 14 bases lay in between. CDR1 MNHEY and CDR2 SVGEGT come from the germline V gene. CDR3 in amino acids: CASSLVGGATGELFF. The CDR3 nucleotides read TGTGCCAGCAGTCTCGTGGGGGGAGCCACCGGGGAGCTGTTTTTT.

This chain's CDR3 is CASSPGTSDYEQYF. The CDR3 region has the DNA TGTGCCAGCAGCCCAGGGACTAGCGACTACGAGCAGTACTTC. The chain recombines TRBV7-9 with TRBJ2-7; 10 nucleotides align to TRBD2. Germline trimming cut 5 bases from V and 3 bases from J; bases unmatched to any gene: 4. Looked up from germline, CDR1 is SEHNR and CDR2 is FQNEAQ (reference sequence). The CDR3 has 14 residues.

The chain couples TRBV18 to TRBJ1-2; 7 nucleotides match TRBD1. The junction had 2 bases not matched to a gene; V was cut back by 0 bases and J by 4 bases. Germline V gene lookup returns CDR1 KGHSH and CDR2 LQKENI. The CDR3 length is 14 residues. The CDR3 is CASSPPGQTYGYTF. Written as DNA, the CDR3 is TGTGCCAGCTCACCACCGGGACAGACCTATGGCTACACCTTC.

CDR3 in DNA: TGTGCCAGCAGTTCCCTAGAGGGGGAGGGCAATGAGCAGTTCTTC. This codes for CASSSLEGEGNEQFF. The gene calls are TRBV28 and TRBJ2-1; a possible D gene is TRBD2 (7 bases). Trimming pared 4 bases from V and 6 bases from J, leaving 16 bases between. The CDR3 runs to 15 residues. Germline V gives CDR1 MDHEN, CDR2 SYDVKM.

The chain is built from TRBV7-2 and TRBJ2-3; the match to TRBD2 covers 14 bases. Germline-derived CDR1 and CDR2 are SGHTA and FQGNSA. J was trimmed by 4 bases and V by 1 base; bases with no gene match: 7. CDR3 length equals 18 residues. The CDR3 bases are TGTGCCAGCAGCTTAGTCGGGACTAGCGGGAGCGGGGCAGATACGCAGTATTTT. Amino acids: CASSLVGTSGSGADTQYF. The entire variable domain, with the rest obtained from reference TRBV7-2 and TRBJ2-3, is as follows: GAGVSQSPSNKVTEKGKDVELRCDPISGHTALYWYRQSLGQGLEFLIYFQGNSAPDKSGLPSDRFSAERTGGSVSTLTIQRTQQEDSAVYLCASSLVGTSGSGADTQYFGPGTRLTVL.

This chain connects TRBV30 to TRBJ1-1, with D possibly being TRBD1 (6 bases). CDR1 is GTSNPN, CDR2 SVGIG, per germline (reference sequence). V was clipped by 2 bases and J by 0 bases, with 16 bases between them. The CDR3 sequence is 16 residues long. The CDR3 spells CAWSLSRTGMNTEAFF. The CDR3 DNA reads TGTGCCTGGAGTCTATCCCGAACAGGGATGAACACTGAAGCTTTCTTT.

The rearrangement links TRBV6-5 to TRBJ1-4; D may be TRBD1 (6 bases). The V gene lost 0 bases and the J gene lost 5 bases, with 10 bases spanning the gap. From germline, CDR1 is MNHEY and CDR2 SVGAGI. The CDR3 length is 15 residues. Written as DNA, the CDR3 is TGTGCCAGCAGTTACTCGAGGACAGAAAATGAAAAACTGTTTTTT. Translating gives CASSYSRTENEKLFF.

This chain links TRBV9 with TRBJ2-1; 9 nucleotides line up with TRBD2. Trimming at V came to 6 bases and at J to 6 bases, leaving 7 bases not matched to a gene. This CDR3 has 14 residues. Germline V gene data show CDR1 as SGDLS and CDR2 as YYNGEE. CDR3 protein: CASTGTSYPNEQFF. The DNA for the CDR3 is TGTGCCAGCACCGGGACTAGCTACCCCAATGAGCAGTTCTTC.

CDR3 sequence: CASNRTGTGNTIYF. In DNA form, the CDR3 reads TGTGCCAGCAACCGGACAGGGACTGGAAACACCATATATTTT. The V gene is TRBV21-1, the J gene TRBJ1-3; the table's TRBD1 call for D was not verified on the DNA. TRBV21-1 corresponds to a pseudogene. CDR3 length equals 14 residues.

This clone appeared a few times. The V call is TRBV27, the J call TRBJ1-3; possible D gene TRBD1, 5 bases. CDR1 is MNHEY and CDR2 is SMNVEV in the germline V gene (reference sequence). The CDR3 covers 12 residues. With 7 bases removed from V and 4 bases from J, the gap between germline ends came to 8 bases. CDR3 coding DNA: TGTGCCAGCATAGGGGCGGGAAACACCATATATTTT. Its translation: CASIGAGNTIYF.

The chain carries TRBV9 and TRBJ2-3; a weak D match, TRBD1 (6 bases). The CDR3 extends over 13 amino acids. Germline V gives CDR1 SGDLS, CDR2 YYNGEE. The V and J ends lost 10 bases and 0 bases respectively, with 12 bases between them. CDR3 bases: TGTGCCTCCCAGGGGCGAAGCACAGATACGCAGTATTTT. It translates to CASQGRSTDTQYF.

This clone was observed once. The chain has TRBV11-2 and TRBJ2-5; possible D gene TRBD2, 6 bases. Between the trimmed V and J ends, which lost 5 bases and 1 base, there was a span of 17 bases. This CDR3 is 16 amino acids long. Germline CDR1 reads SGHAT; CDR2 reads FQNNGV. As DNA, the CDR3 is TGTGCCAGCAGCCGGGGACTGAGGGCTTTCCAAGAGACCCAGTACTTC. Translation gives CASSRGLRAFQETQYF.

The chain recombines TRBV2 with TRBJ2-7, with 14 bases identical to TRBD2. Germline V gives CDR1 SNHLY, CDR2 FYNNEI. V dropped 0 bases and J dropped 1; count of bases not matched to a gene: 14. The CDR3 is made up of 21 amino acids. Here the CDR3 DNA reads TGTGCCAGCAGTGAAGCGCTGCCGAGGGGACTAGCGGGAGCAGGATCCTACGAGCAGTACTTC. This sequence encodes CASSEALPRGLAGAGSYEQYF.

This chain links TRBV6-1 with TRBJ2-7; 11 bases match TRBD2. CDR1 MNHNS and CDR2 SASEGT come from the germline V gene. This CDR3 spans 16 amino acids. V shed 4 bases, J shed 4 bases, and the junction held 9 bases outside the gene matches. CDR3: CASSGGTSGQPYEQYF. In DNA form, the CDR3 reads TGTGCCAGCAGTGGTGGGACTAGCGGCCAACCATACGAGCAGTACTTC.

The sample holds a few counts of this clone. The rearrangement uses TRBV7-8 and TRBJ1-5; 9 positions agree with TRBD1. J gave up 7 bases and V 0 bases, and 10 bases lay outside the gene matches. This CDR3 spans 17 amino acids. From germline, CDR1 is SGHVS and CDR2 FQNEAQ. As DNA, the CDR3 is TGTGCCAGCAGCTTAGCCCCGGGACAGGGATCTTCCCAGCCCCAGCATTTT. This gives the protein CASSLAPGQGSSQPQHF.

This clone came up once. The DNA of the CDR3 is TGTGCCAGCAGCTTAAATCCACAGGGGAATGGCGGCTACACCTTC. This translates into CASSLNPQGNGGYTF. This sequence joins TRBV7-8 and TRBJ1-2; TRBD1 agrees at 7 bases. Germline assignment: CDR1 SGHVS and CDR2 FQNEAQ. The CDR3 consists of 15 residues. After removal of 2 bases from V and 8 bases from J, the junction contained 11 bases not matched to a gene.

In its sample, this clone was seen a few times. This chain uses TRBV20-1 with TRBJ2-1; D gene uncertain. The V gene's germline CDR1 is DFQATT and CDR2 SNEGSKA (reference sequence). The CDR3 spans 11 residues. Trimming pared 0 bases from V and 10 bases from J, leaving 7 bases between. The CDR3, as DNA: TGCAGTGCTAGAGAGGAGCGCGAGCAGTTCTTC. Amino acids: CSAREEREQFF.